This T cell receptor beta chain was recovered during a study of T cells in Graves' hyperthyroidism and ophthalmopathy. This clonotype was seen ten or more times. Its target is unknown. Germline lookup yields CDR1 ENHRY and CDR2 SYGVKD. CDR3 length equals 14 residues. Trimming removed 4 bases from V and 1 base from J; junction bases left unmatched: 1. What was amplified from RNA transcripts were TCR beta CDR3 regions. The HTBI set primed first-round TCR CDR3 RT-PCR. TCRdb analysed the multiplex PCR reads with MiXCR anew, one entry per CDR3 protein. The table has fewer than 900,000 distinct CDR3 sequences, roughly 15% seen once. Study results and caveats: Among clonotypes expanded in thyroid above 0.001, most were also found in blood. The model anticipated ophthalmopathy a median approximately 6.5 months pre-onset.

Input material: blood. This TCR derives from a man aged 18 to 29 with Graves' hyperthyroidism. The chain uses TRBV10-3 and TRBJ2-3; 8 bases line up with TRBD2. The CDR3 DNA reads as TGTGCCATCAGTGTGACTAGCGGCACAGATACGCAGTATTTT. It codes for CAISVTSGTDTQYF.